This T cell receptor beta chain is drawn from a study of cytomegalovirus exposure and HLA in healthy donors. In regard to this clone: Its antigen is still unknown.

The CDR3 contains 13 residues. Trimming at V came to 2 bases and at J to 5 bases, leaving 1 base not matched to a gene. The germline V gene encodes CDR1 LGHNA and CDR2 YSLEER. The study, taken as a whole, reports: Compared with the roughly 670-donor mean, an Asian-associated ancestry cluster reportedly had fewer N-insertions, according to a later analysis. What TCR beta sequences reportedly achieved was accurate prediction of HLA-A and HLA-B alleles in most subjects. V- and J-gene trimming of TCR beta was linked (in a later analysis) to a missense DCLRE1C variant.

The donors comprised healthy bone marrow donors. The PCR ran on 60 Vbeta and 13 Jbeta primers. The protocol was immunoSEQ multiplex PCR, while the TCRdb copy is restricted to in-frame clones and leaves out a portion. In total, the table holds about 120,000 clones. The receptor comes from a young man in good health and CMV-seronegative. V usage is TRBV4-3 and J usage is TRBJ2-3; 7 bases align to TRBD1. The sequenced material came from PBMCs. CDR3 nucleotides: TGCGCCAGCAGCCAATACAGGGGAGATACGCAGTATTTT. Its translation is CASSQYRGDTQYF.